This T cell receptor (beta chain) originates from a study of T cells in Graves' hyperthyroidism and ophthalmopathy. Study-wide results and limits: Model-based prediction identified ophthalmopathy a median roughly six months prior to its onset.

This clonotype came up many times. Its cognate antigen is unknown. Amplified regions were TCR beta CDR3 sequences from RNA transcripts. HTBI primers were used for first-round RT-PCR of the TCR CDR3. MiXCR, run by TCRdb on the multiplex PCR reads, gives a single entry per CDR3 protein. The repertoire holds approximately 150,000 distinct CDR3 sequences, with over 7.5% as singletons. Sequences were obtained from blood. The TCR comes from a woman between 18 and 29 years old with Graves' hyperthyroidism that later progressed to Graves' ophthalmopathy.

The CDR3 sequence: CAWSGAVDRIDQPQHF. DNA of the CDR3: TGTGCCTGGAGTGGAGCGGTGGACAGGATAGATCAGCCCCAGCATTTT. The V gene is TRBV30, the J gene TRBJ1-5, with 7 bases identical to TRBD1. The germline V gene has CDR1 GTSNPN and CDR2 SVGIG (reference sequence). The CDR3 has 16 amino acids. J lost 5 bases, V lost 1 base, and 11 bases had no gene match.